Reported below is one TCR beta chain. The record originates from a study of memory CD4+ T cells and cytomegalovirus serostatus. Assay used: immunoSEQ multiplex PCR; TCRdb lists only in-frame clones, some missing. The data contain around 26,000 clones, about 80% of them singletons. Deletions cut 0 bases from V and 4 bases from J, with 12 bases between. The CDR3 covers 15 residues. CDR1 is MGHRA and CDR2 is YSYEKL in the germline V gene. The sort gate was single viable CD3+CD4+CD8-CD45RO+ cells for memory CD4+ T cells. The specimen sequenced was memory CD4+ T cells from blood. This clonotype originated in an adult in good health and CMV-seronegative. J is TRBJ1-2 and V is TRBV4-1; D uncertain. CDR3: CASSQDLVTSYGYTF. In DNA form, the CDR3 reads TGCGCCAGCAGCCAAGATCTTGTCACGAGCTATGGCTACACCTTC.